The clone carrying this T cell receptor beta chain was seen a few times. The data stem from a study of blood T cell repertoires in COVID-19. The wider study: The United States, Italy and Spain were the sources of the acute and convalescent COVID-19 samples.

Germline CDR1 reads SGHRS; CDR2 reads YFSETQ. Trimming removed 0 bases at V and 7 bases at J, with 17 bases between. CDR3 length: 16 amino acids. Original methodology: Quantification of nucleated cells was approximated via reference gene primer amplification. Using immunoSEQ multiplex PCR, the repertoire was profiled, and TCRdb retains in-frame clones only, with some absent. V and J calls plus clone size are reproduced from that table; the DNA served to infer D and trimming. The sample shows approximately 120,000 clones, around three quarters of them seen only once. This clonotype was obtained from a human donor in a cohort sampled during active or convalescent COVID-19. The sequenced material came from peripheral blood. This sequence joins TRBV5-1 and TRBJ2-1; perhaps TRBD2 as D (5 bases). The CDR3 nucleotides read TGCGCCAGCAGCTTGGTTGGGAGCGTAACAAAAAATGAGCAGTTCTTC. Translated, it gives CASSLVGSVTKNEQFF. The variable domain in full, completed from reference TRBV5-1 and TRBJ2-1, reads KAGVTQTPRYLIKTRGQQVTLSCSPISGHRSVSWYQQTPGQGLQFLFEYFSETQRNKGNFPGRFSGRQFSNSRSEMNVSTLELGDSALYLCASSLVGSVTKNEQFFGPGTRLTVL.